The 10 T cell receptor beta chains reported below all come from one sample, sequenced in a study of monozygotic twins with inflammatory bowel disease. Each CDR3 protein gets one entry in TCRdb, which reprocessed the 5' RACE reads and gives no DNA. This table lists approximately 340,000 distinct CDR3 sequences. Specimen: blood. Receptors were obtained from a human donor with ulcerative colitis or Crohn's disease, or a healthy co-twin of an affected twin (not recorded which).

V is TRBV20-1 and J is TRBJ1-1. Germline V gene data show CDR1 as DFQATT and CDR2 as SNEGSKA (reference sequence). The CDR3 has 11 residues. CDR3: CSAIIPTEAFF.

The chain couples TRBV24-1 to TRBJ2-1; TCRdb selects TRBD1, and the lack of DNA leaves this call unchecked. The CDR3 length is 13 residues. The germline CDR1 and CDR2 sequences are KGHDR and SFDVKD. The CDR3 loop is CATSEPGPGEQFF.

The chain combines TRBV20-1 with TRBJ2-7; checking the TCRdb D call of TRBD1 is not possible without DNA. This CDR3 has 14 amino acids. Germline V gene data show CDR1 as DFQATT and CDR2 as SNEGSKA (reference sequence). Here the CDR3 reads CSARNPSGTGEQYF.

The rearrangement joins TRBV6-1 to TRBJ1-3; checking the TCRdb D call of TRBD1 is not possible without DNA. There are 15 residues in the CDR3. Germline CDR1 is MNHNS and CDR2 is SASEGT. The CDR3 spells CASSPPGGLGNTIYF.

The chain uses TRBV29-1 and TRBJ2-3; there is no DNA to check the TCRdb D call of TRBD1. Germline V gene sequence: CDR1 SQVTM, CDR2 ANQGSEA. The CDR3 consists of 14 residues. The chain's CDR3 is CSVAGPGRQDTQYF.

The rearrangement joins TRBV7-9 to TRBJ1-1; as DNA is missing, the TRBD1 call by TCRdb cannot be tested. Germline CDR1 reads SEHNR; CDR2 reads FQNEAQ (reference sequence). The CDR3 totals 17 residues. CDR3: CASSPLWGVGANTEAFF.

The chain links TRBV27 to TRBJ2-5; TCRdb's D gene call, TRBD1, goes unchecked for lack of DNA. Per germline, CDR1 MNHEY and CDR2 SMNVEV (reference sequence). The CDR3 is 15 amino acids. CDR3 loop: CASTHLTGGTETQYF.

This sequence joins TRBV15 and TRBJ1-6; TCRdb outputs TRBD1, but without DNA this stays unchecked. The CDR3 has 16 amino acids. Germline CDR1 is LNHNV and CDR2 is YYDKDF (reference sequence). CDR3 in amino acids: CATSRALQGGISPLHF.

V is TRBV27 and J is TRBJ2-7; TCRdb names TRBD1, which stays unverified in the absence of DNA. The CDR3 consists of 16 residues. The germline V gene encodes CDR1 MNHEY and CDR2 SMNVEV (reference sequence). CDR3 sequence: CASSLVPWTGVSEQYF.

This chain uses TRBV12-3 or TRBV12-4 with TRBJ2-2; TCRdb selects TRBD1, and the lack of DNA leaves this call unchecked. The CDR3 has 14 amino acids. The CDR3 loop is CASNRGVYTGELFF.